The 29 T cell receptor beta chains below were found in one sample sequenced in a study of T cells after yellow fever vaccination. Each CDR3 protein is one row after TCRdb ran MiXCR on the 5' RACE reads. This table has about 550,000 distinct CDR3 sequences, roughly a fifth appearing once. Sequenced material: PBMCs, taken 15 days after the yellow fever booster vaccination. The source is a man between 25 and 39 years old who received the YFV17D yellow fever vaccine.

This clonotype has more than one count but fewer than ten. The chain is built from TRBV10-3 and TRBJ2-1; D might be TRBD1 (5 bases). CDR3 length equals 13 residues. With 7 bases removed from V and 0 bases from J, the gap between germline ends came to 7 bases. Germline CDR1 reads ENHRY; CDR2 reads SYGVKD. As DNA, the CDR3 is TGTGCCATCAAGGGGCCCTCCTACAATGAGCAGTTCTTC. Its protein is CAIKGPSYNEQFF.

J is TRBJ2-2 and V is TRBV7-2, with 7 bases aligning to TRBD2. The CDR3 runs 16 residues. Germline assignment: CDR1 SGHTA and CDR2 FQGNSA. V was pared by 4 bases and J by 3 bases, with 8 bases of the junction left unmatched. CDR3 in amino acids: CASSSRGREHTGELFF. CDR3 coding DNA: TGTGCCAGCAGCTCCCGGGGGAGGGAGCACACCGGGGAGCTGTTTTTT.

V and J are TRBV29-1 and TRBJ2-7, with D uncertain. V shed 3 bases and J shed 3 bases, with 12 bases lying between them. The germline gives CDR1 SQVTM, CDR2 ANQGSEA. The CDR3 has 13 residues. Written as DNA, the CDR3 is TGCAGCGTTGATGGTTTCGGCGACTACGAGCAGTACTTC. Its translation: CSVDGFGDYEQYF.

This clonotype was seen a few times. This sequence joins TRBV21-1 and TRBJ2-1; TRBD1 was called by the table and not checked on the DNA. TRBV21-1 is termed a pseudogene. This CDR3 has 16 residues. The CDR3 nucleotides are TGTGCCAGCAGCAAAGCGAGGGACAGAGAATACAATGAGCAGTTCTTC. It specifies CASSKARDREYNEQFF.

The chain recombines TRBV20-1 with TRBJ2-5; either TRBD1 or TRBD2 may supply D (5 bases each). The V end was cut by 5 bases, the J end by 0 bases, with 16 bases between. The CDR3 loop spans 15 amino acids. CDR1 is DFQATT and CDR2 is SNEGSKA in the germline V gene (reference sequence). The CDR3 here is CSAATGTTYQETQYF. The CDR3 DNA reads TGCAGTGCTGCTACCGGGACGACGTACCAAGAGACCCAGTACTTC.

This clonotype was seen a handful of times. The chain links TRBV2 to TRBJ2-7; 8 bases match TRBD1. Per germline, CDR1 SNHLY and CDR2 FYNNEI. With 6 bases clipped from V and 5 bases from J, the junction kept 9 bases outside the gene matches. The CDR3 spans 14 residues. The DNA for the CDR3 is TGTGCCAGCAGCGCGGGACAGGTGGGTGACGAGCAGTACTTC. This encodes CASSAGQVGDEQYF.

This clonotype was observed a handful of times. This chain uses TRBV28 with TRBJ2-3; D possibly uses TRBD1 or TRBD2 (5 bases each). The CDR3 has 12 amino acids. Germline CDR1 MDHEN, CDR2 SYDVKM. The ends were cut back, 8 bases at V and 2 bases at J, with 8 bases in the middle. The CDR3 nucleotides read TGTGCCAGCGGTGGGACCACAGATACGCAGTATTTT. Protein sequence: CASGGTTDTQYF.

This clonotype has only a few counts. For the CDR3, the DNA is TGTGCCAGCAGCCAAGGGAGCTCCTATAATTCACCCCTCCACTTT. Residues: CASSQGSSYNSPLHF. The genes are TRBV14 and TRBJ1-6; the D is unclear. Germline-derived CDR1 and CDR2 are SGHDN and FVKESK. The CDR3 runs to 15 residues. V was clipped by 1 base and J by 0 bases, with 4 bases between them.

The J gene is TRBJ2-1, the V gene TRBV5-1; 8 nucleotides agree with TRBD2. The CDR3 consists of 15 residues. V dropped 5 bases and J dropped 4; count of bases not matched to a gene: 8. The germline V gene has CDR1 SGHRS and CDR2 YFSETQ. The CDR3 loop reads CASRTGGATYNEQFF. The CDR3, as DNA: TGCGCCAGCAGGACCGGGGGGGCAACTTACAATGAGCAGTTCTTC. The variable domain in full, completed from reference TRBV5-1 and TRBJ2-1, reads KAGVTQTPRYLIKTRGQQVTLSCSPISGHRSVSWYQQTPGQGLQFLFEYFSETQRNKGNFPGRFSGRQFSNSRSEMNVSTLELGDSALYLCASRTGGATYNEQFFGPGTRLTVL.

There are a few counts of this clonotype. The V call is TRBV20-1, the J call TRBJ2-7; D possibly corresponds to TRBD2 (6 bases). CDR3 length: 12 amino acids. V lost 4 bases, J lost 6 bases, and 13 bases lay in between. Germline V CDR1 and CDR2: DFQATT, SNEGSKA (reference sequence). Written as DNA, the CDR3 is TGCAGTGCTATCGACGGGAGCATCGAGCAGTACTTC. It yields the protein CSAIDGSIEQYF.

The chain has TRBV7-2 and TRBJ1-4; the D gene is possibly TRBD1 (6 bases). The CDR3 consists of 16 residues. Germline assignment: CDR1 SGHTA and CDR2 FQGNSA. Between the trimmed V and J ends, which lost 2 bases and 6 bases, there was a span of 16 bases. CDR3 region: CASSLTGGGAYEKLFF. The CDR3 DNA reads TGTGCCAGCAGCTTAACGGGGGGGGGCGCTTATGAAAAACTGTTTTTT. Based on the CDR3 plus reference TRBV7-2 and TRBJ1-4, the full variable domain is GAGVSQSPSNKVTEKGKDVELRCDPISGHTALYWYRQSLGQGLEFLIYFQGNSAPDKSGLPSDRFSAERTGGSVSTLTIQRTQQEDSAVYLCASSLTGGGAYEKLFFGSGTQLSVL.

The rearrangement uses TRBV28 and TRBJ1-1; no definite D call. This CDR3 has 12 residues. The germline V gene encodes CDR1 MDHEN and CDR2 SYDVKM. V was shortened by 3 bases and J by 1 base, with 3 bases between the two germline ends. Here the CDR3 reads CASSFWNTEAFF. The CDR3 DNA follows: TGTGCCAGCAGTTTCTGGAACACTGAAGCTTTCTTT. The entire variable domain, with the rest obtained from reference TRBV28 and TRBJ1-1, is as follows: DVKVTQSSRYLVKRTGEKVFLECVQDMDHENMFWYRQDPGLGLRLIYFSYDVKMKEKGDIPEGYSVSREKKERFSLILESASTNQTSMYLCASSFWNTEAFFGQGTRLTVV.

V is TRBV19 and J is TRBJ1-1; D is unclear. CDR3 size: 13 residues. The V and J ends lost 8 bases and 5 bases respectively, with 15 bases between them. The germline V gene encodes CDR1 LNHDA and CDR2 SQIVND (reference sequence). CDR3: CASGTSPGTEAFF. CDR3 nucleotides: TGTGCCAGTGGCACCTCCCCGGGGACTGAAGCTTTCTTT. The full variable domain, with the rest looked up from reference TRBV19 and TRBJ1-1, is DGGITQSPKYLFRKEGQNVTLSCEQNLNHDAMYWYRQDPGQGLRLIYYSQIVNDFQKGDIAEGYSVSREKKESFPLTVTSAQKNPTAFYLCASGTSPGTEAFFGQGTRLTVV.

The J gene is TRBJ1-4, the V gene TRBV9; TRBD1 might be the D (6 bases). The CDR3 sequence is 12 residues long. Trimming cost V 4 bases and J 8 bases, with 9 bases left between them. Per germline, CDR1 SGDLS and CDR2 YYNGEE. The chain's CDR3 is CASSRGGEKLFF. For the CDR3, the DNA is TGTGCCAGCAGCAGAGGGGGGGAAAAACTGTTTTTT.

This clonotype was seen once. This chain connects TRBV27 to TRBJ2-5; 10 nucleotides match TRBD2. Losses at the gene ends were 2 bases for V and 5 bases for J; bases not matched to a gene: 11. Per germline, CDR1 MNHEY and CDR2 SMNVEV (reference sequence). The CDR3 is made up of 17 amino acids. The chain's CDR3 is CASSLRASGRTGETQYF. The CDR3 nucleotides read TGTGCCAGCAGTTTACGGGCTAGCGGGAGAACGGGGGAGACCCAGTACTTC.

A few counts support this clonotype. The chain uses TRBV6-1 and TRBJ2-6; TRBD2 agrees at 10 bases. Germline assignment: CDR1 MNHNS and CDR2 SASEGT. This CDR3 is 18 amino acids long. Trimming took 10 bases from V and 3 from J; bases not matched to a gene: 15. CDR3: CAITDVSGRAGGANVLTF. In nucleotides, the CDR3 is TGTGCCATCACCGACGTCAGCGGGAGGGCCGGTGGGGCCAACGTCCTGACTTTC.

This clonotype was counted only a few times. The chain is built from TRBV7-2 and TRBJ1-4; D call uncertain. In germline, CDR1 is SGHTA, CDR2 FQGNSA. The V and J ends lost 2 bases and 8 bases respectively, with 9 bases between them. The CDR3 consists of 13 residues. The chain's CDR3 is CASSLIVEEKLFF. CDR3 coding DNA: TGTGCCAGCAGCTTAATTGTGGAAGAAAAACTGTTTTTT.

This clonotype was counted between two and nine times. This sequence joins TRBV7-6 and TRBJ2-3; 7 bases are a match to TRBD2. Germline CDR1 reads SGHVS; CDR2 reads FNYEAQ. The length of the CDR3 is 17 residues. Unmatched junction bases numbered 15, after V lost 8 bases and J lost 1 base. CDR3 region: CASLRGGGRPGTDTQYF. In DNA form, the CDR3 reads TGTGCCAGCTTAAGGGGAGGCGGGAGACCCGGCACAGATACGCAGTATTTT.

The rearrangement links TRBV6-1 to TRBJ1-2; no definite D call. The ends were cut back, 7 bases at V and 4 bases at J, with 13 bases in the middle. The CDR3 runs to 13 residues. Germline CDR1 is MNHNS and CDR2 is SASEGT. The CDR3 here is CASIGLTFYGYTF. The CDR3 nucleotides are TGTGCCAGCATTGGATTAACATTCTATGGCTACACCTTC.

V and J are TRBV29-1 and TRBJ2-1; D is undetermined. Per the germline V gene, CDR1 is SQVTM and CDR2 is ANQGSEA. Trimming stripped 4 bases from V and 6 bases from J, with 4 bases between. The CDR3 is 10 residues long. The CDR3 region is CSVGTNEQFF. For the CDR3, the DNA is TGCAGCGTTGGAACCAATGAGCAGTTCTTC.

This clonotype was counted many times. The rearrangement links TRBV7-2 to TRBJ1-5, with D tentatively TRBD1 (6 bases). CDR1 SGHTA and CDR2 FQGNSA come from the germline V gene. The germline V and J ends were trimmed by 3 bases and 0 bases, with 9 bases remaining between them. The CDR3 sequence is 15 residues long. CDR3 amino acids: CASSLGQYSNQPQHF. CDR3 nucleotides: TGTGCCAGCAGCTTGGGACAATATAGCAATCAGCCCCAGCATTTT.

The rearrangement links TRBV29-1 to TRBJ2-3, with TRBD2 matching 7 bases. The V segment lost 5 bases and the J segment 1 base; nucleotides outside the gene matches: 6. Germline values: CDR1 SQVTM, CDR2 ANQGSEA. The length of the CDR3 is 14 residues. The CDR3 DNA sequence: TGCAGCGTTACGGGAGGTGTCCGCACAGATACGCAGTATTTT. Encoded protein: CSVTGGVRTDTQYF.

The rearrangement joins TRBV29-1 to TRBJ1-4, with no clear D. The germline V and J ends were trimmed by 5 bases and 13 bases, with 14 bases remaining between them. Looked up from germline, CDR1 is SQVTM and CDR2 is ANQGSEA. CDR3 size: 11 residues. The CDR3 spells CSVFGNGGLFF. As DNA, the CDR3 is TGCAGCGTTTTCGGGAACGGAGGACTGTTTTTT.

The CDR3 is CSARDLGQGTDTQYF. The DNA of the CDR3 is TGCAGTGCTAGAGATCTGGGACAGGGGACAGATACGCAGTATTTT. The chain carries TRBV20-1 and TRBJ2-3, with 10 bases aligning to TRBD1. CDR3 length equals 15 residues. Trimming at V came to 0 bases and at J to 3 bases, leaving 3 bases not matched to a gene. Germline V gene data show CDR1 as DFQATT and CDR2 as SNEGSKA (reference sequence).

The sample holds a few counts of this clonotype. The rearrangement uses TRBV5-1 and TRBJ2-1; TRBD2 is a possible D gene (6 bases). V was trimmed by 4 bases and J by 4 bases, leaving 15 bases between them. Germline CDR1 SGHRS, CDR2 YFSETQ. The CDR3 is 15 amino acids. This chain's CDR3 is CASSPWGEAYNEQFF. CDR3 DNA sequence: TGCGCCAGCAGCCCCTGGGGGGAGGCTTACAATGAGCAGTTCTTC. Drawing the rest from reference TRBV5-1 and TRBJ2-1, the complete variable domain is KAGVTQTPRYLIKTRGQQVTLSCSPISGHRSVSWYQQTPGQGLQFLFEYFSETQRNKGNFPGRFSGRQFSNSRSEMNVSTLELGDSALYLCASSPWGEAYNEQFFGPGTRLTVL.

The J gene is TRBJ2-1, the V gene TRBV15; the D is unclear. CDR3 length: 13 amino acids. V shed 0 bases and J shed 10 bases, with 10 bases lying between them. Per the germline V gene, CDR1 is LNHNV and CDR2 is YYDKDF (reference sequence). For the CDR3, the DNA is TGTGCCACCAGCAGAGATCTCGAAACCGAGCAGTTCTTC. Translating it yields CATSRDLETEQFF.

A few counts support this clonotype. In DNA, the CDR3 is TGTGCCACCAGCAGAGATAAGGATGGACAGCTCTCCTACGAGCAGTACTTC. Translated: CATSRDKDGQLSYEQYF. The V gene is TRBV15, the J gene TRBJ2-7; tentative D call: TRBD1 (6 bases). V shed 0 bases and J shed 0 bases, with 15 bases lying between them. Germline V gene sequence: CDR1 LNHNV, CDR2 YYDKDF (reference sequence). This CDR3 contains 17 residues.

This clonotype was seen more than once but under ten times. The chain links TRBV2 to TRBJ2-7; D is possibly TRBD1 or TRBD2 (6 bases each). The CDR3 spans 15 residues. V was pared by 7 bases and J by 4 bases, with 20 bases between. CDR1 and CDR2 from the germline V gene are SNHLY and FYNNEI. The CDR3 protein is CASTEWRGHGYEQYF. In DNA form, the CDR3 reads TGTGCCAGCACCGAATGGAGGGGACACGGTTACGAGCAGTACTTC.

The chain has TRBV12-3 or TRBV12-4 and TRBJ2-7; D gene uncertain. The CDR3 runs 11 residues. V gave up 5 bases and J gave up 4 bases, with 6 bases separating them. CDR3 protein: CASSREYEQYF. The CDR3 coding sequence is TGTGCCAGCAGTCGCGAGTACGAGCAGTACTTC.